This T cell receptor (beta chain) appears in the sequencing data of a study of regulatory T cells in long-lasting Graves disease. Described time point: newly diagnosed GD, antithyroid drugs for less than 3 months. The TCR library used RNA extracted from PBMCs. In Xi'an, China, an endocrinology department was the source of patients. Unmatched junction bases numbered 5, after V lost 0 bases and J lost 6 bases. Germline CDR1 KGHDR, CDR2 SFDVKD. The CDR3 sequence is 16 residues long. CDR3-region Arm-PCR and iRepertoire HTBI primers produced the TCR beta libraries. TCRdb processed the multiplex PCR reads anew with MiXCR; each CDR3 protein has one entry. The sample carries about 470,000 distinct CDR3 sequences, 15% to 20% recorded once. The same sample was also used in a study of T cells in Graves' hyperthyroidism and ophthalmopathy.

Material: peripheral blood mononuclear cells (PBMCs), obtained at new diagnosis, from a patient treated with antithyroid drugs. The chain is built from TRBV24-1 and TRBJ2-1, with 9 bases matching TRBD2. The TCR originated in a man aged 35-49 years with Graves disease. The CDR3 DNA reads TGTGCCACCAGTGATTTGGGCGGGAGGGCCCTCAATGAGCAGTTCTTC. Amino acids: CATSDLGGRALNEQFF.